Presented here are 32 T cell receptor beta chains from one specimen sequenced in a study of neurological immune-mediated disorders (dated by TCRdb to between 2018 and 2021). Preparation of the library involved 5' RACE. These reads were obtained on an Illumina HiSeq 2500. TCRdb passed the public sequencing reads through fastp at Q25 and MiXCR, retaining productive beta sequences. A single entry per CDR3 protein holds the most common genes and DNA from its merged rows. The sample table records roughly 30,000 distinct CDR3 sequences; 9.5% to 13% of these occur just once. About 5.8% of the sample lies in the top ten. Sequencing input: PBMCs. The receptors derive from an older woman in good health.

In this sample, this clonotype turned up many times. The genes are TRBV6-6 and TRBJ1-3; 7 bases line up with TRBD1. From germline, CDR1 is MNHNY and CDR2 SVGAGI (reference sequence). The CDR3 is made up of 12 amino acids. V shed 4 bases, J shed 12 bases, and the junction held 6 bases outside the gene matches. CDR3: CASSSPRDSIYF. DNA for the CDR3: TGTGCCAGCAGTTCTCCCCGGGACAGCATATATTTT.

This clonotype was seen repeatedly, ten times or more. The chain couples TRBV5-1 to TRBJ2-3, with 7 bases identical to TRBD1. Germline V lookup: CDR1 SGHRS, CDR2 YFSETQ. The J segment lost 4 bases and the V segment lost 7 bases, leaving 18 bases of the junction unmatched. The CDR3 spans 17 residues. This chain's CDR3 is CASASGQGGRQADTQYF. CDR3 nucleotide sequence: TGCGCCAGCGCCTCTGGCCAAGGGGGCAGGCAGGCAGATACGCAGTATTTT. Using reference TRBV5-1 and TRBJ2-3 for the parts outside the CDR3, the full variable domain is KAGVTQTPRYLIKTRGQQVTLSCSPISGHRSVSWYQQTPGQGLQFLFEYFSETQRNKGNFPGRFSGRQFSNSRSEMNVSTLELGDSALYLCASASGQGGRQADTQYFGPGTRLTVL.

This clonotype appeared many times. V gene TRBV21-1 combines with J gene TRBJ2-6. TRBV21-1 is tagged as a pseudogene. The CDR3 length is 15 residues. The CDR3 region has the DNA TGTGCCAGCAGCAAAATAGCTCCTGGGGCCAACGTCCTGACTTTC. This sequence encodes CASSKIAPGANVLTF.

This clonotype was picked up many times. CDR3: CASTTTKRADTQYF. The CDR3 DNA follows: TGTGCCAGCACCACCACTAAAAGAGCAGATACGCAGTATTTT. The V gene is TRBV6-2 or TRBV6-3, the J gene TRBJ2-3; D unclear. Looked up from germline, CDR1 is MNHEY and CDR2 is SVGEGT. Trimming took 7 bases from V and 4 from J, leaving 15 bases between them. The CDR3 length is 14 residues.

This clonotype appeared many times. The V call is TRBV20-1, the J call TRBJ2-3, with TRBD2 identical over 11 bases. Germline loops: CDR1 DFQATT, CDR2 SNEGSKA (reference sequence). The V and J ends lost 0 bases and 5 bases, in that order; junction bases with no gene match: 7. The CDR3 runs 16 residues. The chain's CDR3 is CSARDLSGGARDTQYF. CDR3 DNA sequence: TGCAGTGCTAGAGATCTTAGCGGGGGGGCCCGAGATACGCAGTATTTT.

In its sample, this clonotype was seen a few times. The rearrangement joins TRBV20-1 to TRBJ1-2; no reliable D call. The CDR3 spans 11 residues. Trimming cost V 0 bases and J 8 bases, with 7 bases left between them. Per the germline V gene, CDR1 is DFQATT and CDR2 is SNEGSKA (reference sequence). CDR3 in amino acids: CSAREWPGYTF. In DNA, the CDR3 is TGCAGTGCTAGAGAATGGCCCGGCTACACCTTC.

This clonotype was counted many times. The chain recombines TRBV9 with TRBJ2-7; a weak D match, TRBD2 (6 bases). V gave up 0 bases and J gave up 5 bases, with 9 bases separating them. Germline-derived CDR1 and CDR2 are SGDLS and YYNGEE. CDR3 length: 13 amino acids. Here the CDR3 reads CASSVGAGNEQYF. CDR3 coding DNA: TGTGCCAGCAGCGTAGGTGCGGGGAACGAGCAGTACTTC.

This clonotype was seen ten or more times. V and J are TRBV5-1 and TRBJ2-1; 9 bases match TRBD1. J gave up 4 bases and V 4 bases, and 3 bases lay outside the gene matches. This CDR3 spans 14 amino acids. Per the germline V gene, CDR1 is SGHRS and CDR2 is YFSETQ. CDR3 protein: CASSATGGYNEQFF. DNA of the CDR3: TGCGCCAGCAGCGCGACAGGGGGATACAATGAGCAGTTCTTC.

Ten or more counts support this clonotype. This sequence joins TRBV5-1 and TRBJ2-3; tentatively, D is TRBD1 or TRBD2 (5 bases each). The germline V and J ends were trimmed by 0 bases and 3 bases, with 14 bases remaining between them. CDR1 is SGHRS, CDR2 YFSETQ, per germline. The CDR3 loop spans 16 amino acids. This CDR3 is CASSLEHGGSTDTQYF. CDR3 bases: TGCGCCAGCAGCTTGGAGCATGGGGGTAGTACAGATACGCAGTATTTT.

Many counts were recorded for this clonotype. The rearrangement uses TRBV14 and TRBJ1-4; 7 bases align to TRBD1. V gave up 5 bases and J gave up 4 bases; unmatched junction bases: 4. CDR3 length: 14 residues. Germline V CDR1 and CDR2: SGHDN, FVKESK. CDR3: CASSDGTVNEKLFF. CDR3 in DNA: TGTGCCAGCAGCGACGGGACAGTTAATGAAAAACTGTTTTTT.

This clonotype occurred many times. This rearrangement joins TRBV5-1 to TRBJ2-3; a possible D gene is TRBD1 (5 bases). V lost 0 bases and J lost 1, with 12 bases in between. CDR1 SGHRS and CDR2 YFSETQ come from the germline V gene. The CDR3 covers 16 residues. CDR3 coding DNA: TGCGCCAGCAGCTTGGACCCCCAGGGCGGCACAGATACGCAGTATTTT. It is translated as CASSLDPQGGTDTQYF.

This clonotype was observed many times. This chain connects TRBV4-2 to TRBJ2-1; possibly TRBD1 or TRBD2 for D (5 bases each). CDR3 length: 14 residues. V lost 6 bases, J lost 8 bases, and 17 bases lay in between. Germline V gene data show CDR1 as LGHNA and CDR2 as YNFKEQ. The DNA for the CDR3 is TGTGCCAGCAGTCCCTGGGTAGCGACAGATGAGCAGTTCTTC. Its translation is CASSPWVATDEQFF.

This clonotype was observed at least ten times. The chain is built from TRBV5-1 and TRBJ2-3; a possible D gene is TRBD2 (5 bases). Germline-derived CDR1 and CDR2 are SGHRS and YFSETQ. V lost 4 bases and J lost 4, with 16 bases in between. The CDR3 has 15 residues. CDR3 amino acids: CASSPGSAAPDTQYF. CDR3 in DNA: TGCGCCAGCAGCCCCGGATCAGCGGCCCCAGATACGCAGTATTTT.

At least ten counts were recorded for this clonotype. This sequence joins TRBV28 and TRBJ1-1, with D tentatively TRBD1 (6 bases). Germline loops: CDR1 MDHEN, CDR2 SYDVKM. The CDR3 loop spans 14 amino acids. The V end was cut by 5 bases, the J end by 4 bases, with 14 bases between. CDR3 region: CASSPLRGSTEAFF. In DNA, the CDR3 is TGTGCCAGCAGTCCATTAAGGGGGAGCACTGAAGCTTTCTTT.

This clonotype was found many times. J is TRBJ2-1 and V is TRBV6-6; TRBD2 matches at 13 bases. Per the germline V gene, CDR1 is MNHNY and CDR2 is SVGAGI (reference sequence). V lost 7 bases to trimming and J lost 6 bases; unmatched junction nucleotides: 9. CDR3 length: 16 residues. The CDR3 nucleotides are TGTGCCAGCACCTGGACTAGCGGGGGTTTTTCCAATGAGCAGTTCTTC. Translated, it gives CASTWTSGGFSNEQFF.

This clonotype came up many times. This chain links TRBV29-1 with TRBJ1-1, with D perhaps TRBD1 (5 bases). The CDR3 has 14 amino acids. Germline values: CDR1 SQVTM, CDR2 ANQGSEA. V was clipped by 6 bases and J by 0 bases, with 14 bases between them. The CDR3 protein is CSVGYTGLNTEAFF. CDR3 DNA sequence: TGCAGCGTGGGGTACACAGGCTTGAACACTGAAGCTTTCTTT.

In this sample, this clonotype turned up many times. V and J are TRBV5-1 and TRBJ2-3; TRBD1 is a possible D gene (7 bases). CDR1 and CDR2 from the germline V gene are SGHRS and YFSETQ. The CDR3 runs 16 residues. The V gene lost 0 bases and the J gene lost 9 bases, with 20 bases spanning the gap. The CDR3 DNA follows: TGCGCCAGCAGCTTGGTTCAGGGGGGTAAAAAGGTGACGCAGTATTTT. This sequence encodes CASSLVQGGKKVTQYF.

This clonotype was observed many times. The chain has TRBV25-1 and TRBJ2-5; 10 bases match TRBD2. Per germline, CDR1 MGHDK and CDR2 SYGVNS. V dropped 6 bases and J dropped 2; count of bases not matched to a gene: 6. This CDR3 region has 15 residues. CDR3 sequence (DNA): TGTGCCAGCAGCCTCTTGACTAGCGGGCAAGAGACCCAGTACTTC. Its protein product is CASSLLTSGQETQYF.

This clonotype has a count of ten or more. This chain connects TRBV12-3 or TRBV12-4 to TRBJ2-2, with 7 positions matching TRBD1. CDR3 length equals 18 residues. After removal of 1 base from V and 5 bases from J, the junction contained 13 bases not matched to a gene. CDR3 nucleotide sequence: TGTGCCAGCAGTTTAGGGGACAGTCCCCGGACTCGGACCGGGGAGCTGTTTTTT. Its translation: CASSLGDSPRTRTGELFF.

There are many counts of this clonotype. The chain links TRBV18 to TRBJ2-7; D is possibly TRBD1 (5 bases). The CDR3 runs 16 residues. Deletions cut 0 bases from V and 4 bases from J, with 16 bases between. The germline V gene has CDR1 KGHSH and CDR2 LQKENI. The CDR3 bases are TGTGCCAGCTCACCACCGCAGGCAGGGCTATGGTACGAGCAGTACTTC. Translation: CASSPPQAGLWYEQYF. Using reference TRBV18 and TRBJ2-7 for the parts outside the CDR3, the full variable domain is NAGVMQNPRHLVRRRGQEARLRCSPMKGHSHVYWYRQLPEEGLKFMVYLQKENIIDESGMPKERFSAEFPKEGPSILRIQQVVRGDSAAYFCASSPPQAGLWYEQYFGPGTRLTVT.

This clonotype was counted at least ten times. The chain combines TRBV5-1 with TRBJ1-1; 7 bases are shared with TRBD1. CDR3 length: 18 residues. CDR1 SGHRS and CDR2 YFSETQ come from the germline V gene. The V and J ends lost 4 bases and 0 bases, in that order; junction bases with no gene match: 15. The CDR3: CASSPGWDSRYMNTEAFF. The CDR3 region has the DNA TGCGCCAGCAGCCCGGGCTGGGACAGCCGCTACATGAACACTGAAGCTTTCTTT.

This clonotype was recorded many times. The chain couples TRBV20-1 to TRBJ2-1; no clear D. V was clipped by 3 bases and J by 15 bases, with 15 bases between them. CDR3 length: 11 amino acids. CDR1 is DFQATT, CDR2 SNEGSKA, per germline (reference sequence). Here the CDR3 reads CSARVGREWFF. The CDR3, as DNA: TGCAGTGCTAGGGTCGGGCGCGAATGGTTCTTC.

Turning to this clonotype: This may be a read error: a much more frequent sequence differs by one nucleotide. DNA of the CDR3: TGTGCCAGCAGCAAAGTGGGGACCGGGGAGCTGTTTTTT. Translating gives CASSKVGTGELFF. This chain connects TRBV3-1 to TRBJ2-2; D remains unclear. V gave up 5 bases and J gave up 5 bases, with 9 bases separating them. CDR1 is LGHDT and CDR2 is YNNKEL in the germline V gene (reference sequence). The CDR3 covers 13 residues.

This clonotype was seen repeatedly, ten times or more. The CDR3 loop is CASRYSDHGSDTQYF. Here the CDR3 DNA reads TGTGCCAGTCGGTATTCGGATCATGGATCAGATACGCAGTATTTT. The V and J genes are TRBV6-2 or TRBV6-3 and TRBJ2-3; D gene ambiguous. The CDR3 totals 15 residues. V was clipped by 9 bases and J by 4 bases, with 20 bases between them. The germline CDR1 and CDR2 sequences are MNHEY and SVGEGT.

V usage is TRBV7-2 and J usage is TRBJ2-1; tentatively, D is TRBD1 (6 bases). Trimming took 1 base from V and 10 from J, leaving 20 bases between them. The CDR3 loop spans 16 amino acids. Per the germline V gene, CDR1 is SGHTA and CDR2 is FQGNSA. The CDR3 sequence is CASSLDRETGFYEQFF. The CDR3 nucleotides read TGTGCCAGCAGCTTAGACAGGGAAACGGGGTTTTACGAGCAGTTCTTC.

This clonotype was observed at least ten times. The genes are TRBV20-1 and TRBJ2-5; a weak D match, TRBD2 (5 bases). Germline CDR1 is DFQATT and CDR2 is SNEGSKA (reference sequence). Trimming took 0 bases from V and 2 from J, leaving 10 bases between them. This CDR3 region has 14 residues. The CDR3 sequence is CSARDRSGQETQYF. The CDR3 bases are TGCAGTGCTAGAGATAGGTCGGGGCAAGAGACCCAGTACTTC.

This clonotype was recorded many times. The chain is built from TRBV5-1 and TRBJ1-2, with unresolved D. V was cut by 3 bases and J by 0 bases, with 9 bases left in between. Per germline, CDR1 SGHRS and CDR2 YFSETQ. The CDR3 is 14 residues long. The CDR3 DNA reads TGCGCCAGCAGCTCGGGCCATGCTAACTATGGCTACACCTTC. Its protein product is CASSSGHANYGYTF.

This clonotype was observed at least ten times. The rearrangement links TRBV29-1 to TRBJ2-7; D is unresolved. The germline V gene has CDR1 SQVTM and CDR2 ANQGSEA. The CDR3 length is 12 residues. Trimming took off 4 bases at V and 2 bases at J, with 9 bases between the two ends. The CDR3, as DNA: TGCAGCGTTGGCACGGCCACCTACGAGCAGTACTTC. It yields the protein CSVGTATYEQYF.

The V and J genes are TRBV12-3 or TRBV12-4 and TRBJ1-4; 9 bases match TRBD1. The CDR3 runs to 14 residues. With 6 bases clipped from V and 6 bases from J, the junction kept 5 bases outside the gene matches. The DNA of the CDR3 is TGTGCCAGCAGGTCGGGACAGGGACATGAAAAACTGTTTTTT. Translated, it gives CASRSGQGHEKLFF.

This clonotype was observed many times. The chain uses TRBV7-9 and TRBJ1-3; D remains ambiguous. The CDR3 covers 15 residues. V lost 1 base to trimming and J lost 0 bases, with 7 bases between them. Germline CDR1 reads SEHNR; CDR2 reads FQNEAQ (reference sequence). The CDR3 protein is CASSLGRISGNTIYF. The CDR3 region has the DNA TGTGCCAGCAGCTTAGGGCGGATCTCTGGAAACACCATATATTTT.

This clonotype was seen at least ten times. V usage is TRBV27 and J usage is TRBJ2-2, with D possibly TRBD1 on 6 matching bases. The CDR3 spans 14 residues. Trimming cost V 6 bases and J 0 bases, with 8 bases left between them. CDR1 and CDR2 (germline): MNHEY, SMNVEV (reference sequence). In DNA, the CDR3 is TGTGCCAGCAGGGGACACACGAACACCGGGGAGCTGTTTTTT. Encoded protein: CASRGHTNTGELFF.

This clonotype showed up just a few times. This chain joins TRBV7-3 and TRBJ1-1, with no clear D. The CDR3 runs 13 residues. Germline CDR1 is SGHTA and CDR2 is FQGTGA. Trimming left V 3 bases short and J 5 bases short, with 10 bases between. CDR3 loop: CASSFWTGTEAFF. DNA for the CDR3: TGTGCCAGCAGCTTCTGGACGGGGACTGAAGCTTTCTTT.